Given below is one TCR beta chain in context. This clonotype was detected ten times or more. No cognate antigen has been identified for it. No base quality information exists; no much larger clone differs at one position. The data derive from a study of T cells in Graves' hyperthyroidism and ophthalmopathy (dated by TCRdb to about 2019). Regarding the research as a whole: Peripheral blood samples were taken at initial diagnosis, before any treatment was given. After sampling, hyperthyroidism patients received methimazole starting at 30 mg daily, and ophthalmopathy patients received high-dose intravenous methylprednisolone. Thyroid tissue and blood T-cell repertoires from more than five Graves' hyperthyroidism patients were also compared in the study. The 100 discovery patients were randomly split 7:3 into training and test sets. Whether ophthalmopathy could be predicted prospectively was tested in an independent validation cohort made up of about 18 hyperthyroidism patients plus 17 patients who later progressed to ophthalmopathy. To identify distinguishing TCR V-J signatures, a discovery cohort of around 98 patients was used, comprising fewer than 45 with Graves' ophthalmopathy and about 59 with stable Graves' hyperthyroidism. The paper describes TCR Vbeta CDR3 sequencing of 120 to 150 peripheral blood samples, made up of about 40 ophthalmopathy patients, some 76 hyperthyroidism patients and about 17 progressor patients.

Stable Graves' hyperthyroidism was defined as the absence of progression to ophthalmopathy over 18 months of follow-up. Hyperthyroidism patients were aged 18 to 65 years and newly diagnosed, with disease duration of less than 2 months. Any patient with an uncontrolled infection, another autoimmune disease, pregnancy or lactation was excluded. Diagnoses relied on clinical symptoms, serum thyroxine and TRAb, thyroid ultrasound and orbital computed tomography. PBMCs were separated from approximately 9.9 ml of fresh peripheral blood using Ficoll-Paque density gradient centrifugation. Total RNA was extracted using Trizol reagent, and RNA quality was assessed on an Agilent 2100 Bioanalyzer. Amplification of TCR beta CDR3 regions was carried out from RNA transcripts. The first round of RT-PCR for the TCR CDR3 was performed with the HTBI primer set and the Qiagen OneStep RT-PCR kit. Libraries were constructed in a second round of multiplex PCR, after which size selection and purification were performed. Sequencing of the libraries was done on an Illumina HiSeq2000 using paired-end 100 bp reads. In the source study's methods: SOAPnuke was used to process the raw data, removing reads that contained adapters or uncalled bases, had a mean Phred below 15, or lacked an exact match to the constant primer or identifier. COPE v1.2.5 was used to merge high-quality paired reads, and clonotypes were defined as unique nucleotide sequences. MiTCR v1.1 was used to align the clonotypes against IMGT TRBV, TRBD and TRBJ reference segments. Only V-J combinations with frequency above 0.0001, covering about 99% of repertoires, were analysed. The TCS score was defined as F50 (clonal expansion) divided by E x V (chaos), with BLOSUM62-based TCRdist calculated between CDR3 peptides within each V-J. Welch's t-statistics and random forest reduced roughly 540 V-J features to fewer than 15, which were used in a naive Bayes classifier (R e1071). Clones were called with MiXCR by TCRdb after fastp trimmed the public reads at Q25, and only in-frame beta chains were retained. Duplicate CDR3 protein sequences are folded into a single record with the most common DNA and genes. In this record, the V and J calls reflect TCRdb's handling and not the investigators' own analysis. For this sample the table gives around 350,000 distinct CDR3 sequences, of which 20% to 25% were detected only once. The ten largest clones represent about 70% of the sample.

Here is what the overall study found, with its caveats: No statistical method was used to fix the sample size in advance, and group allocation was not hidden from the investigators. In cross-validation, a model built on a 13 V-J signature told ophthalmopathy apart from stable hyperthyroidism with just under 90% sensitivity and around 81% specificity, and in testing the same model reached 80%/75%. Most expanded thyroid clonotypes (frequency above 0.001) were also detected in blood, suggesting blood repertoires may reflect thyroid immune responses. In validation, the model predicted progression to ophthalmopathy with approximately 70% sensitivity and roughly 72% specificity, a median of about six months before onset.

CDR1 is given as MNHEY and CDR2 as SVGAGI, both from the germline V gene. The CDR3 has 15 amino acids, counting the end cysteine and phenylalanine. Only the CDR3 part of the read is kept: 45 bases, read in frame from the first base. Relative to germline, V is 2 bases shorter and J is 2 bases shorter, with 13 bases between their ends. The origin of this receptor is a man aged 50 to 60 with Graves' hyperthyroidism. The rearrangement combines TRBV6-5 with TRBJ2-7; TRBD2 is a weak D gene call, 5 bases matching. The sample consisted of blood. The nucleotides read TGTGCCAGCAGTTACGGTGGGAGATCCCCCTACGAGCAGTACTTC. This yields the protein CASSYGGRSPYEQYF.